The 10 T cell receptor beta chains presented below share a single source sample, sequenced in a study of T cells in Graves' hyperthyroidism and ophthalmopathy. What was amplified from RNA transcripts were TCR beta CDR3 regions. TCR CDR3 regions were first amplified by RT-PCR with HTBI primers. TCRdb re-called the multiplex PCR reads through MiXCR, storing one row per CDR3 protein. The data show around 500,000 distinct CDR3 sequences, about 15% seen once. The sequenced sample consisted of blood. All receptors come from a woman aged 18-29 years with Graves' hyperthyroidism.

The chain joins TRBV4-1 to TRBJ1-2; no firm D call. The CDR3 length is 15 residues. Trimming removed 0 bases at V and 3 bases at J, with 11 bases between. Germline-derived CDR1 and CDR2 are MGHRA and YSYEKL. The CDR3 protein is CASSQDSELYYGYTF. The CDR3 DNA sequence: TGCGCCAGCAGCCAAGATTCAGAGCTTTACTATGGCTACACCTTC.

This clonotype was counted ten times or more. V gene TRBV4-1 combines with J gene TRBJ2-1; 8 nucleotides line up with TRBD2. The CDR3 has 15 amino acids. Germline values: CDR1 MGHRA, CDR2 YSYEKL. The V segment lost 0 bases and the J segment 5 bases; nucleotides outside the gene matches: 3. The CDR3 DNA follows: TGCGCCAGCAGCCAAGAGACTAGCGCCGACAATGAGCAGTTCTTC. Translating it yields CASSQETSADNEQFF.

This clonotype was detected a few times. The J gene is TRBJ1-3, the V gene TRBV9; D might be TRBD1 (6 bases). This CDR3 has 14 residues. V was pared by 3 bases and J by 4 bases, with 11 bases between. Germline V gives CDR1 SGDLS, CDR2 YYNGEE. The CDR3 bases are TGTGCCAGCAGCGCACAGGGTCCCGGAAACACCATATATTTT. Its protein product is CASSAQGPGNTIYF.

This clonotype was counted ten times or more. The V and J genes are TRBV20-1 and TRBJ1-2, with TRBD1 matching over 7 bases. Germline assignment: CDR1 DFQATT and CDR2 SNEGSKA (reference sequence). There are 13 residues in the CDR3. V lost 3 bases to trimming and J lost 4 bases; unmatched junction nucleotides: 5. CDR3 amino acids: CSASRDSVYGYTF. CDR3 DNA: TGCAGTGCTAGCAGGGACAGTGTCTATGGCTACACCTTC.

This clonotype showed up many times. This sequence joins TRBV3-1 and TRBJ1-1, with no clear D. CDR3 size: 11 residues. The ends were cut back, 3 bases at V and 6 bases at J, with 5 bases in the middle. Looked up from germline, CDR1 is LGHDT and CDR2 is YNNKEL (reference sequence). For the CDR3, the DNA is TGTGCCAGCAGCCAGGGAGCTGAAGCTTTCTTT. Translation gives CASSQGAEAFF.

A few counts support this clonotype. Germline is not matched at one junction end, which may reflect a read error. The chain is built from TRBV4-1 and TRBJ1-2, with D possibly being TRBD1 (6 bases). This CDR3 is built from 16 residues. CDR1 MGHRA and CDR2 YSYEKL come from the germline V gene. In nucleotides, the CDR3 is TGCGCCAGCCGCCATCCGGGACGAGGGGGAAACTATGGCTACACCTTC. It specifies CASRHPGRGGNYGYTF.

This clonotype was found many times. The V and J genes are TRBV2 and TRBJ2-1, with 9 bases aligning to TRBD2. Trimming removed 6 bases from V and 6 bases from J; junction bases left unmatched: 9. This CDR3 has 15 amino acids. In germline, CDR1 is SNHLY, CDR2 FYNNEI. This CDR3 is CASRGTSLASNEQFF. DNA for the CDR3: TGTGCCAGCAGAGGGACTAGCCTGGCCTCCAATGAGCAGTTCTTC.

This clonotype was found a few times. In DNA, the CDR3 is TGTGCCAGCAGCCCCGGGAACAGGGGTTCGGACATTCAGTACTTC. Protein sequence: CASSPGNRGSDIQYF. V gene TRBV7-3 combines with J gene TRBJ2-4; 7 bases line up with TRBD1. CDR3 length equals 15 residues. V dropped 5 bases and J dropped 8; count of bases not matched to a gene: 12. The germline V gene encodes CDR1 SGHTA and CDR2 FQGTGA.

Only a few counts were recorded for this clonotype. The chain has TRBV24-1 and TRBJ2-3; 8 nucleotides align to TRBD2. With V trimmed by 3 bases and J by 5 bases, 6 bases remained unmatched. This CDR3 has 15 residues. Germline V gene sequence: CDR1 KGHDR, CDR2 SFDVKD. CDR3 bases: TGTGCCACCAGTGATCAGGGGACTAGGGAAGATACGCAGTATTTT. Protein sequence: CATSDQGTREDTQYF.

This clonotype occurred many times. The rearrangement links TRBV2 to TRBJ1-5, with 9 bases identical to TRBD1. The germline gives CDR1 SNHLY, CDR2 FYNNEI. The CDR3 has 16 amino acids. After removal of 8 bases from V and 2 bases from J, the junction contained 10 bases not matched to a gene. CDR3 region: CASCQGDRVRNQPQHF. DNA for the CDR3: TGTGCCAGCTGCCAGGGGGACAGGGTACGCAATCAGCCCCAGCATTTT.